These 28 T cell receptor beta chains were sequenced from one sample in a study of type 1 regulatory T cells. Study-wide results and limits: Tr1 cells had a more restricted TCR repertoire than non-Tr1 cells.

TCRdb re-derived calls from the reads in MiXCR, one entry per CDR3 protein. The repertoire holds tens of thousands of distinct CDR3 sequences, with under 25% as singletons. No antigens are known for them. The material sequenced was cultured type 1 regulatory T (Tr1) cells, either the whole culture or a sorted fraction (not recorded which). All receptors come from a human donor in good health.

This sequence joins TRBV5-1 and TRBJ2-2; 13 nucleotides line up with TRBD2. CDR1 is SGHRS, CDR2 YFSETQ, per germline. J gave up 4 bases and V 3 bases, and 3 bases lay outside the gene matches. The CDR3 has 16 residues. CDR3 sequence reads: CASSWTSGSATGELFF. DNA for the CDR3: TGCGCCAGCAGCTGGACTAGCGGGAGTGCCACCGGGGAGCTGTTTTTT.

The chain recombines TRBV7-9 with TRBJ2-7, with 8 bases identical to TRBD2. The germline V gene has CDR1 SEHNR and CDR2 FQNEAQ (reference sequence). The CDR3 is 14 amino acids. Losses at the gene ends were 5 bases for V and 2 bases for J; bases not matched to a gene: 5. The CDR3 here is CASSVSGTTYEQYF. Here the CDR3 DNA reads TGTGCCAGCAGCGTTAGCGGGACGACCTACGAGCAGTACTTC. The variable domain in full, completed from reference TRBV7-9 and TRBJ2-7, reads DTGVSQNPRHKITKRGQNVTFRCDPISEHNRLYWYRQTLGQGPEFLTYFQNEAQLEKSRLLSDRFSAERPKGSFSTLEIQRTEQGDSAMYLCASSVSGTTYEQYFGPGTRLTVT.

The chain joins TRBV6-2 or TRBV6-3 to TRBJ2-5; D not resolved. Trimming pared 6 bases from V and 4 bases from J, leaving 24 bases between. The V gene's germline CDR1 is MNHEY and CDR2 SVGEGT. CDR3 length equals 17 residues. DNA of the CDR3: TGTGCCAGCAGCGCCCCCGAATTAGAGGAAACGCGAGAGACCCAGTACTTC. Its translation is CASSAPELEETRETQYF.

There are a few counts of this clonotype. The gene calls are TRBV6-5 and TRBJ2-3; D tentatively reads TRBD1 or TRBD2 (6 bases each). The CDR3 has 14 residues. Deletions cut 7 bases from V and 1 base from J, with 12 bases between. Looked up from germline, CDR1 is MNHEY and CDR2 is SVGAGI. The CDR3 coding sequence is TGTGCCAGCAAGAGGGGGGAGGGCACAGATACGCAGTATTTT. This gives the protein CASKRGEGTDTQYF.

This clonotype has a count of ten or more. This chain links TRBV6-6 with TRBJ1-2; 9 bases are a match to TRBD1. The CDR3 sequence is 13 residues long. After removal of 8 bases from V and 8 bases from J, the junction contained 9 bases not matched to a gene. Per the germline V gene, CDR1 is MNHNY and CDR2 is SVGAGI (reference sequence). CDR3 sequence: CASGGQGREGYTF. CDR3 sequence (DNA): TGTGCCAGCGGGGGACAGGGAAGGGAAGGCTACACCTTC.

The chain uses TRBV6-2 or TRBV6-3 and TRBJ2-1; 12 bases agree with TRBD2. V was pared by 6 bases and J by 7 bases, with 10 bases of the junction left unmatched. The germline gives CDR1 MNHEY, CDR2 SVGEGT. The CDR3 runs 16 residues. The DNA for the CDR3 is TGTGCCAGCAGCTTCCCTAGCGGGAGGGCCGGGAATGAGCAGTTCTTC. It codes for CASSFPSGRAGNEQFF.

The rearrangement links TRBV18 to TRBJ2-7, with 7 nucleotides matching TRBD1. There are 12 residues in the CDR3. From germline, CDR1 is KGHSH and CDR2 LQKENI. Losses at the gene ends were 2 bases for V and 6 bases for J; bases not matched to a gene: 1. CDR3 nucleotides: TGTGCCAGCTCACCAGGACAGGCCGAGCAGTACTTC. Its protein product is CASSPGQAEQYF.

This clonotype has a handful of counts. V is TRBV4-2 and J is TRBJ1-2, with TRBD1 matching 9 bases. The CDR3 sequence is 17 residues long. The germline gives CDR1 LGHNA, CDR2 YNFKEQ. V shed 1 base, J shed 2 bases, and the junction held 8 bases outside the gene matches. The CDR3 loop is CASSQGPGTGTNYGYTF. CDR3 DNA: TGTGCCAGCAGCCAAGGCCCCGGGACAGGGACGAACTATGGCTACACCTTC.

This CDR3 is CASSLYGNEQFF. In DNA, the CDR3 is TGTGCCAGCAGTTTATACGGGAATGAGCAGTTCTTC. The chain recombines TRBV12-3 or TRBV12-4 with TRBJ2-1; D uncertain. CDR3 length equals 12 residues. The V end lost 2 bases, the J end lost 7 bases, and 6 bases lay between the germline ends.

The chain carries TRBV5-1 and TRBJ2-1; TRBD1 is a possible D gene (6 bases). Germline assignment: CDR1 SGHRS and CDR2 YFSETQ. Trimming shortened V by 7 bases and J by 0 bases, and 14 bases separated the two germline ends. This CDR3 is built from 15 residues. The CDR3 nucleotides read TGCGCCAGCGGGGTGCAGGGGTCCTCCTACAATGAGCAGTTCTTC. Translation: CASGVQGSSYNEQFF.

The chain links TRBV7-9 to TRBJ1-2, with D uncertain. The CDR3 totals 13 residues. Germline V CDR1 and CDR2: SEHNR, FQNEAQ (reference sequence). V lost 2 bases and J lost 7, with 11 bases in between. CDR3 sequence reads: CASSLLTDTGYTF. In DNA form, the CDR3 reads TGTGCCAGCAGCTTATTAACAGACACTGGCTACACCTTC.

This clonotype was seen only a few times. The chain employs TRBV28 and TRBJ1-1, with 11 bases lining up with TRBD1. This CDR3 has 16 residues. J was trimmed by 3 bases and V by 3 bases; bases with no gene match: 6. Germline V gives CDR1 MDHEN, CDR2 SYDVKM. The CDR3 loop reads CASSFGTGGFDTEAFF. In DNA form, the CDR3 reads TGTGCCAGCAGTTTTGGGACAGGGGGATTCGACACTGAAGCTTTCTTT.

This clonotype was found many times. The V and J genes are TRBV20-1 and TRBJ2-7, with 7 bases identical to TRBD1. The V gene's germline CDR1 is DFQATT and CDR2 SNEGSKA (reference sequence). CDR3 length: 14 residues. V lost 6 bases, J lost 5 bases, and 13 bases stayed unmatched. Here the CDR3 DNA reads TGCAGTGCACTGCGACAGGGCGTCCTAGACGAGCAGTACTTC. This sequence encodes CSALRQGVLDEQYF.

In this sample, this clonotype turned up a few times. The chain links TRBV10-3 to TRBJ2-7; no firm D call. The V gene's germline CDR1 is ENHRY and CDR2 SYGVKD. The CDR3 contains 13 residues. V lost 8 bases and J lost 3, with 14 bases in between. The CDR3 here is CAISSRPDYEQYF. DNA of the CDR3: TGTGCCATCTCGAGTAGACCGGACTACGAGCAGTACTTC.

This clonotype was counted a few times. The V call is TRBV5-1, the J call TRBJ1-1; TRBD1 matches 7 bases. Germline lookup yields CDR1 SGHRS and CDR2 YFSETQ. The CDR3 runs 12 residues. V trimming: 4 bases; J trimming: 7 bases; junction bases outside the gene matches: 4. The chain's CDR3 is CASSPTGVEAFF. The DNA for the CDR3 is TGCGCCAGCAGCCCAACAGGGGTTGAAGCTTTCTTT.

J is TRBJ1-1 and V is TRBV29-1, with a tentative D call TRBD1 (6 bases). CDR3 size: 14 residues. Deletions cut 7 bases from V and 3 bases from J, with 18 bases between. Germline V gene lookup returns CDR1 SQVTM and CDR2 ANQGSEA. The CDR3 is CSAQVGRGDTEAFF. As DNA, the CDR3 is TGCAGCGCTCAGGTTGGAAGGGGGGACACTGAAGCTTTCTTT.

This clonotype has a count of ten or more. V gene TRBV6-5 combines with J gene TRBJ2-7; 10 nucleotides line up with TRBD1. This CDR3 spans 14 amino acids. V gave up 6 bases and J gave up 8 bases; unmatched junction bases: 10. The germline CDR1 and CDR2 sequences are MNHEY and SVGAGI. The CDR3 sequence: CASRGQGNPLKQYF. For the CDR3, the DNA is TGTGCCAGCAGGGGACAGGGGAATCCCTTGAAGCAGTACTTC.

This chain uses TRBV2 with TRBJ2-3; D not resolved. This CDR3 contains 12 residues. V gave up 10 bases and J gave up 4 bases, with 12 bases separating them. Per the germline V gene, CDR1 is SNHLY and CDR2 is FYNNEI. The DNA of the CDR3 is TGTGCCAACTCCTTGAACTCAGATACGCAGTATTTT. Protein sequence: CANSLNSDTQYF.

V gene TRBV7-2 combines with J gene TRBJ1-2; the D is unclear. Germline CDR1 reads SGHTA; CDR2 reads FQGNSA. V lost 2 bases and J lost 3, with 13 bases in between. This CDR3 is 15 amino acids long. The CDR3 is CASSLKGSHYYGYTF. The CDR3 DNA is TGTGCCAGCAGCTTAAAGGGAAGTCATTACTATGGCTACACCTTC.

In this sample, this clonotype turned up a few times. This chain uses TRBV12-3 or TRBV12-4 with TRBJ2-5; D not certain. V gave up 6 bases and J gave up 5 bases, with 10 bases separating them. This CDR3 region has 12 residues. CDR3 sequence reads: CASSIGGETQYF. The CDR3 coding sequence is TGTGCCAGCAGCATAGGTGGGGAGACCCAGTACTTC.

The chain employs TRBV12-3 or TRBV12-4 and TRBJ2-7; 9 positions match TRBD1. The V and J ends lost 4 bases and 5 bases, in that order; junction bases with no gene match: 12. CDR3 length: 16 residues. The CDR3 spells CASSYTGPGQGHEQYF. In DNA form, the CDR3 reads TGTGCCAGCAGTTATACGGGCCCGGGACAGGGCCACGAGCAGTACTTC.

This clonotype was observed a few times. The chain couples TRBV30 to TRBJ1-1; D not resolved. This CDR3 contains 13 residues. The germline V gene has CDR1 GTSNPN and CDR2 SVGIG (reference sequence). V gave up 6 bases and J gave up 5 bases, with 16 bases separating them. For the CDR3, the DNA is TGTGCCTGCTCCATGTGGGATAGGACTGAAGCTTTCTTT. Its protein product is CACSMWDRTEAFF.

This clonotype was found many times. This chain joins TRBV27 and TRBJ1-6; 8 positions agree with TRBD1. V dropped 6 bases and J dropped 7; count of bases not matched to a gene: 5. This CDR3 comprises 14 residues. Germline loops: CDR1 MNHEY, CDR2 SMNVEV (reference sequence). The CDR3 sequence: CASSPGQENSPLHF. The CDR3, as DNA: TGTGCCAGCAGCCCGGGACAGGAGAATTCACCCCTCCACTTT.

This rearrangement joins TRBV6-1 to TRBJ2-4; D ambiguous. V shed 3 bases and J shed 0 bases, with 3 bases lying between them. In germline, CDR1 is MNHNS, CDR2 SASEGT. This CDR3 is built from 13 residues. The CDR3 sequence: CASSDIAKNIQYF. The CDR3 region has the DNA TGTGCCAGCAGTGACATAGCCAAAAACATTCAGTACTTC.

The gene calls are TRBV20-1 and TRBJ2-1; D call uncertain. Germline CDR1 DFQATT, CDR2 SNEGSKA (reference sequence). This CDR3 region has 15 residues. The V and J ends lost 6 bases and 6 bases respectively, with 21 bases between them. The CDR3 reads CSALGMGGLGNEQFF. The CDR3 nucleotides are TGCAGTGCCCTAGGTATGGGTGGCCTGGGCAATGAGCAGTTCTTC.

This clonotype was counted a few times. J is TRBJ2-1 and V is TRBV20-1; D tentatively reads TRBD1 or TRBD2 (6 bases each). The germline V gene encodes CDR1 DFQATT and CDR2 SNEGSKA (reference sequence). Trimming stripped 1 base from V and 6 bases from J, with 10 bases between. The CDR3 is 13 residues long. CDR3 DNA: TGCAGTGCTAGAGGGGGGGCCGGCAATGAGCAGTTCTTC. Its protein is CSARGGAGNEQFF.

The J gene is TRBJ2-1, the V gene TRBV29-1; no clear D. The CDR3 is 13 amino acids. Germline V gene data show CDR1 as SQVTM and CDR2 as ANQGSEA. V gave up 7 bases and J gave up 4 bases, with 14 bases separating them. Written as DNA, the CDR3 is TGCAGCGCTTCCCAGGACCAGTACAATGAGCAGTTCTTC. Protein: CSASQDQYNEQFF.

J is TRBJ2-2 and V is TRBV5-1; possibly TRBD2 for D (6 bases). There are 13 residues in the CDR3. Germline CDR1 reads SGHRS; CDR2 reads YFSETQ. V was pared by 4 bases and J by 9 bases, with 13 bases between. CDR3 sequence: CASSPEGIRELFF. The CDR3 DNA is TGCGCCAGCAGCCCGGAGGGTATCCGGGAGCTGTTTTTT.